This T cell receptor beta chain was recorded in a study of shared clonotypes between healthy human individuals. Data came from immunoSEQ multiplex PCR; TCRdb stores just in-frame clones and leaves some out. The sample records millions of clones, about 95% being singletons. CD45RO-negative, CCR7-positively selected cells formed the naive CD8 fraction, excluding terminally differentiated effector memory CD45RA+ cells. CDR3 size: 13 residues. Germline CDR1 MNHNY, CDR2 SVGAGI (reference sequence). V lost 2 bases to trimming and J lost 6 bases, with 11 bases between them. The clonotype comes from a man aged 18 to 29 in good health. The V and J genes are TRBV6-6 and TRBJ2-7; the D gene is possibly TRBD1 (6 bases). Sequencing input: naive CD8+ T cells sorted from blood. The CDR3 reads CASSYGWDIEQYF. DNA of the CDR3: TGTGCCAGCAGTTACGGGTGGGACATCGAGCAGTACTTC.